The clone carrying this TCR beta chain was detected only a few times. The antigen is not known. These data come from a study of beta chain features in type 1 diabetes. At the level of the study: The patient and healthy donor groups were comparable for age, gender and cell yields.

Sampling consisted of one heparinised blood draw per donor, averaging around 110 mL. Investigators reverse transcribed all isolated RNA, so they sequenced expressed TCRB transcripts. Measured with immunoSEQ multiplex PCR; TCRdb has only the in-frame clones, and not every one. The repertoire holds 250,000 to 350,000 clones, with 15% as singletons. V shed 5 bases, J shed 0 bases, and the junction held 4 bases outside the gene matches. CDR1 and CDR2 from the germline V gene are MGHDK and SYGVNS. This CDR3 is built from 15 residues. Overall study results and limits: Diminished insertions and augmented deletions at VDJ junctions characterized type 1 diabetes patients. In every one of the four CD4+ subsets, TCRB CDR3s were moderately but significantly shorter in Type 1 diabetes patients. Researchers caution that PCR might favor shorter templates, equally among patients and controls.

V is TRBV25-1 and J is TRBJ2-3, with 8 bases aligning to TRBD2. Material: naive CD4+ T cells from blood. The origin of this receptor is a man aged 18 to 35 with type 1 diabetes. DNA for the CDR3: TGTGCCAGCAGTCGGAGCGGGGGCAGCACAGATACGCAGTATTTT. Protein: CASSRSGGSTDTQYF. Using reference TRBV25-1 and TRBJ2-3 for the parts outside the CDR3, the full variable domain is EADIYQTPRYLVIGTGKKITLECSQTMGHDKMYWYQQDPGMELHLIHYSYGVNSTEKGDLSSESTVSRIRTEHFPLTLESARPSHTSQYLCASSRSGGSTDTQYFGPGTRLTVL.